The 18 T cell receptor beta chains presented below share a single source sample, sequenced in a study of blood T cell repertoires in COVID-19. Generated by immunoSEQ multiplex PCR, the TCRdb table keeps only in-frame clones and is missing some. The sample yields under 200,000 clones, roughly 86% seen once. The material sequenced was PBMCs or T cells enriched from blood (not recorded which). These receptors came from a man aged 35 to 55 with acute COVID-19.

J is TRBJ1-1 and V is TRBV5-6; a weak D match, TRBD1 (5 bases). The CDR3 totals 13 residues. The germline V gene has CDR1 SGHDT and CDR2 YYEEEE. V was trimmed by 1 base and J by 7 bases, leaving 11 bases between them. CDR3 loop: CASSLPNRNEAFF. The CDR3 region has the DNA TGTGCCAGCAGCTTGCCGAACAGGAATGAAGCTTTCTTT.

The CDR3 DNA reads TGCGCCAGCAGCCAAGCCCTCGGGTACAATGAGCAGTTCTTC. The encoded protein is CASSQALGYNEQFF. V is TRBV4-3 and J is TRBJ2-1; no clear D. This CDR3 comprises 14 residues. The V gene lost 1 base and the J gene lost 4 bases, with 8 bases spanning the gap. Germline V lookup: CDR1 LGHNA, CDR2 YSLEER.

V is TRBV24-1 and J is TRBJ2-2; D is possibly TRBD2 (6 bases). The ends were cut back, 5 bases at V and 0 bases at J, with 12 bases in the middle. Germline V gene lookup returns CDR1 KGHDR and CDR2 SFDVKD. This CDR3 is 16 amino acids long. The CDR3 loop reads CATSGPGLANTGELFF. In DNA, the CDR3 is TGTGCCACCAGTGGTCCGGGACTGGCGAACACCGGGGAGCTGTTTTTT.

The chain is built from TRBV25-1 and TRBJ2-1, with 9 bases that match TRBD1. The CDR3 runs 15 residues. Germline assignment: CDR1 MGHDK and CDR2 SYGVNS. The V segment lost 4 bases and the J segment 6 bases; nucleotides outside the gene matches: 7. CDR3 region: CASSGTGGLGNEQFF. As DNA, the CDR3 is TGTGCCAGCAGTGGCACAGGGGGCTTGGGCAATGAGCAGTTCTTC.

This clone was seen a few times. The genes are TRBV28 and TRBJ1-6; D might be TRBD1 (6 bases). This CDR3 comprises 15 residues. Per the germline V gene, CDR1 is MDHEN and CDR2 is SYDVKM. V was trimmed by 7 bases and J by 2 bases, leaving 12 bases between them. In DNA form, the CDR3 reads TGTGCCAGCATCGGGCAGGGGACCTATAATTCACCCCTCCACTTT. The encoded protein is CASIGQGTYNSPLHF.

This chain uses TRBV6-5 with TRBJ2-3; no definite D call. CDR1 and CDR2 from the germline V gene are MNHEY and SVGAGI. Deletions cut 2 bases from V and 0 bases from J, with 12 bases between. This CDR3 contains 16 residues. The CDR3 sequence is CASSYGLWHSTDTQYF. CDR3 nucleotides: TGTGCCAGCAGTTACGGCCTGTGGCATAGCACAGATACGCAGTATTTT.

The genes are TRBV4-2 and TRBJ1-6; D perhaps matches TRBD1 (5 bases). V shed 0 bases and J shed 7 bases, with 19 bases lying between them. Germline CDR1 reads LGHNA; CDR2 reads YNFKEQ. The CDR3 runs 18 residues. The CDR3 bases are TGTGCCAGCAGCCAAGATAGGTGGGGCGGGGGACGGAATTCACCCCTCCACTTT. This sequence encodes CASSQDRWGGGRNSPLHF.

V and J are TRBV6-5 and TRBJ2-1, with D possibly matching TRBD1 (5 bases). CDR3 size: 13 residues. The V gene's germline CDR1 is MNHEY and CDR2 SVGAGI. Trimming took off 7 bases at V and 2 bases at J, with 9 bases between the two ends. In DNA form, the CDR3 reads TGTGCCAGCACTCCGACAGCCTACAATGAGCAGTTCTTC. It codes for CASTPTAYNEQFF.

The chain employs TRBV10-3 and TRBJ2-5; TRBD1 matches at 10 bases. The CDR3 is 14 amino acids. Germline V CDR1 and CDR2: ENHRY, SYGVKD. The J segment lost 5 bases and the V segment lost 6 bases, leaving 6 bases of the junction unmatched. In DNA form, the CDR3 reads TGTGCCATCAGGGGGACAGGGGAGTATGAGACCCAGTACTTC. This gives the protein CAIRGTGEYETQYF.

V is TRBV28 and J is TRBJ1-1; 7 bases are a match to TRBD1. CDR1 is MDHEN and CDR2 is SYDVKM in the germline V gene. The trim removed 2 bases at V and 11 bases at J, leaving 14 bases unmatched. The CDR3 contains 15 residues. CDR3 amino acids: CASSLRDEGARYAFF. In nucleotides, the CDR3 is TGTGCCAGCAGTTTACGGGACGAGGGGGCGAGGTACGCTTTCTTT. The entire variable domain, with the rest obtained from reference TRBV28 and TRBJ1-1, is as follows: DVKVTQSSRYLVKRTGEKVFLECVQDMDHENMFWYRQDPGLGLRLIYFSYDVKMKEKGDIPEGYSVSREKKERFSLILESASTNQTSMYLCASSLRDEGARYAFFGQGTRLTVV.

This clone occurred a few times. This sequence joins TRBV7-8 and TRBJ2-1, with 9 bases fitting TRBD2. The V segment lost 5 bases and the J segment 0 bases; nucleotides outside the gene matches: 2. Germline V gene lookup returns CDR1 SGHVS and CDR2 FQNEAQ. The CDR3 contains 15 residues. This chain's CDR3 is CASSTTSGSYNEQFF. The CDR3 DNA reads TGTGCCAGCAGCACGACTAGCGGCTCCTACAATGAGCAGTTCTTC. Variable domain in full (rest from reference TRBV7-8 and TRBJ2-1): GAGVSQSPRYKVAKRGQDVALRCDPISGHVSLFWYQQALGQGPEFLTYFQNEAQLDKSGLPSDRFFAERPEGSVSTLKIQRTQQEDSAVYLCASSTTSGSYNEQFFGPGTRLTVL.

This CDR3 reads CASSYAGGATSDSGANVLTF. The CDR3 region has the DNA TGTGCCAGCAGTTACGCGGGAGGGGCAACTTCCGACTCCGGGGCCAACGTCCTGACTTTC. The rearrangement joins TRBV6-2 or TRBV6-3 to TRBJ2-6; TRBD2 aligns across 9 bases. CDR1 is MNHEY, CDR2 SVGEGT, per germline. V gave up 2 bases and J gave up 4 bases; unmatched junction bases: 15. The CDR3 contains 20 residues.

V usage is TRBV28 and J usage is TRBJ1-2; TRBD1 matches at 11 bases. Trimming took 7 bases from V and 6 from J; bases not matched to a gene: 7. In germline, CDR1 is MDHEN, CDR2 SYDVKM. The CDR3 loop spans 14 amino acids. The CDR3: CASNGGTGGNGYTF. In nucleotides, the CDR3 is TGTGCCAGCAACGGGGGGACAGGGGGGAATGGCTACACCTTC.

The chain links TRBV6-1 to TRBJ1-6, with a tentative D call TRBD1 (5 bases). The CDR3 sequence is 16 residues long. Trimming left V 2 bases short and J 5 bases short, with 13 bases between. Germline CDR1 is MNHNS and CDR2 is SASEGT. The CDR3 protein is CASSEQGAGNNSPLHF. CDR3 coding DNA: TGTGCCAGCAGTGAACAAGGGGCGGGGAATAATTCACCCCTCCACTTT.

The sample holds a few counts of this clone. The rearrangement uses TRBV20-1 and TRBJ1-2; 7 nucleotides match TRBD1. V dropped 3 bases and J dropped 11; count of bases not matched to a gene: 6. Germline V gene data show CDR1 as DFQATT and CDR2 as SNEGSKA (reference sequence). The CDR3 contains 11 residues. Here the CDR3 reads CSARTGRGYTF. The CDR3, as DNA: TGCAGTGCTAGGACTGGCAGGGGGTACACCTTC.

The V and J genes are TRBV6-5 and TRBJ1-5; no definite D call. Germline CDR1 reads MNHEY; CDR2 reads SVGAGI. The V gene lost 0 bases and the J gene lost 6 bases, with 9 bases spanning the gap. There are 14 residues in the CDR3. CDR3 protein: CASSYSLWSQPQHF. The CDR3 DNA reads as TGTGCCAGCAGTTACTCGTTATGGAGTCAGCCCCAGCATTTT.

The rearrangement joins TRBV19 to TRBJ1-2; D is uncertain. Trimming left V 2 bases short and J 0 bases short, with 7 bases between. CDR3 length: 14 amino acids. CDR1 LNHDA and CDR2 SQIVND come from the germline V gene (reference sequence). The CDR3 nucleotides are TGTGCCAGTAGTATAATCGCGGCTAACTATGGCTACACCTTC. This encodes CASSIIAANYGYTF.

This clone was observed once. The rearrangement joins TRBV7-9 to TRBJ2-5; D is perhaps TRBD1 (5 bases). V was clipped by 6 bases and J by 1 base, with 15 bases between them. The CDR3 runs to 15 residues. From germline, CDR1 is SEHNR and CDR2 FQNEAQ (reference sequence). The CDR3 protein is CASSTRKGPQETQYF. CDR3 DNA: TGTGCCAGCAGTACTCGTAAGGGGCCCCAAGAGACCCAGTACTTC.